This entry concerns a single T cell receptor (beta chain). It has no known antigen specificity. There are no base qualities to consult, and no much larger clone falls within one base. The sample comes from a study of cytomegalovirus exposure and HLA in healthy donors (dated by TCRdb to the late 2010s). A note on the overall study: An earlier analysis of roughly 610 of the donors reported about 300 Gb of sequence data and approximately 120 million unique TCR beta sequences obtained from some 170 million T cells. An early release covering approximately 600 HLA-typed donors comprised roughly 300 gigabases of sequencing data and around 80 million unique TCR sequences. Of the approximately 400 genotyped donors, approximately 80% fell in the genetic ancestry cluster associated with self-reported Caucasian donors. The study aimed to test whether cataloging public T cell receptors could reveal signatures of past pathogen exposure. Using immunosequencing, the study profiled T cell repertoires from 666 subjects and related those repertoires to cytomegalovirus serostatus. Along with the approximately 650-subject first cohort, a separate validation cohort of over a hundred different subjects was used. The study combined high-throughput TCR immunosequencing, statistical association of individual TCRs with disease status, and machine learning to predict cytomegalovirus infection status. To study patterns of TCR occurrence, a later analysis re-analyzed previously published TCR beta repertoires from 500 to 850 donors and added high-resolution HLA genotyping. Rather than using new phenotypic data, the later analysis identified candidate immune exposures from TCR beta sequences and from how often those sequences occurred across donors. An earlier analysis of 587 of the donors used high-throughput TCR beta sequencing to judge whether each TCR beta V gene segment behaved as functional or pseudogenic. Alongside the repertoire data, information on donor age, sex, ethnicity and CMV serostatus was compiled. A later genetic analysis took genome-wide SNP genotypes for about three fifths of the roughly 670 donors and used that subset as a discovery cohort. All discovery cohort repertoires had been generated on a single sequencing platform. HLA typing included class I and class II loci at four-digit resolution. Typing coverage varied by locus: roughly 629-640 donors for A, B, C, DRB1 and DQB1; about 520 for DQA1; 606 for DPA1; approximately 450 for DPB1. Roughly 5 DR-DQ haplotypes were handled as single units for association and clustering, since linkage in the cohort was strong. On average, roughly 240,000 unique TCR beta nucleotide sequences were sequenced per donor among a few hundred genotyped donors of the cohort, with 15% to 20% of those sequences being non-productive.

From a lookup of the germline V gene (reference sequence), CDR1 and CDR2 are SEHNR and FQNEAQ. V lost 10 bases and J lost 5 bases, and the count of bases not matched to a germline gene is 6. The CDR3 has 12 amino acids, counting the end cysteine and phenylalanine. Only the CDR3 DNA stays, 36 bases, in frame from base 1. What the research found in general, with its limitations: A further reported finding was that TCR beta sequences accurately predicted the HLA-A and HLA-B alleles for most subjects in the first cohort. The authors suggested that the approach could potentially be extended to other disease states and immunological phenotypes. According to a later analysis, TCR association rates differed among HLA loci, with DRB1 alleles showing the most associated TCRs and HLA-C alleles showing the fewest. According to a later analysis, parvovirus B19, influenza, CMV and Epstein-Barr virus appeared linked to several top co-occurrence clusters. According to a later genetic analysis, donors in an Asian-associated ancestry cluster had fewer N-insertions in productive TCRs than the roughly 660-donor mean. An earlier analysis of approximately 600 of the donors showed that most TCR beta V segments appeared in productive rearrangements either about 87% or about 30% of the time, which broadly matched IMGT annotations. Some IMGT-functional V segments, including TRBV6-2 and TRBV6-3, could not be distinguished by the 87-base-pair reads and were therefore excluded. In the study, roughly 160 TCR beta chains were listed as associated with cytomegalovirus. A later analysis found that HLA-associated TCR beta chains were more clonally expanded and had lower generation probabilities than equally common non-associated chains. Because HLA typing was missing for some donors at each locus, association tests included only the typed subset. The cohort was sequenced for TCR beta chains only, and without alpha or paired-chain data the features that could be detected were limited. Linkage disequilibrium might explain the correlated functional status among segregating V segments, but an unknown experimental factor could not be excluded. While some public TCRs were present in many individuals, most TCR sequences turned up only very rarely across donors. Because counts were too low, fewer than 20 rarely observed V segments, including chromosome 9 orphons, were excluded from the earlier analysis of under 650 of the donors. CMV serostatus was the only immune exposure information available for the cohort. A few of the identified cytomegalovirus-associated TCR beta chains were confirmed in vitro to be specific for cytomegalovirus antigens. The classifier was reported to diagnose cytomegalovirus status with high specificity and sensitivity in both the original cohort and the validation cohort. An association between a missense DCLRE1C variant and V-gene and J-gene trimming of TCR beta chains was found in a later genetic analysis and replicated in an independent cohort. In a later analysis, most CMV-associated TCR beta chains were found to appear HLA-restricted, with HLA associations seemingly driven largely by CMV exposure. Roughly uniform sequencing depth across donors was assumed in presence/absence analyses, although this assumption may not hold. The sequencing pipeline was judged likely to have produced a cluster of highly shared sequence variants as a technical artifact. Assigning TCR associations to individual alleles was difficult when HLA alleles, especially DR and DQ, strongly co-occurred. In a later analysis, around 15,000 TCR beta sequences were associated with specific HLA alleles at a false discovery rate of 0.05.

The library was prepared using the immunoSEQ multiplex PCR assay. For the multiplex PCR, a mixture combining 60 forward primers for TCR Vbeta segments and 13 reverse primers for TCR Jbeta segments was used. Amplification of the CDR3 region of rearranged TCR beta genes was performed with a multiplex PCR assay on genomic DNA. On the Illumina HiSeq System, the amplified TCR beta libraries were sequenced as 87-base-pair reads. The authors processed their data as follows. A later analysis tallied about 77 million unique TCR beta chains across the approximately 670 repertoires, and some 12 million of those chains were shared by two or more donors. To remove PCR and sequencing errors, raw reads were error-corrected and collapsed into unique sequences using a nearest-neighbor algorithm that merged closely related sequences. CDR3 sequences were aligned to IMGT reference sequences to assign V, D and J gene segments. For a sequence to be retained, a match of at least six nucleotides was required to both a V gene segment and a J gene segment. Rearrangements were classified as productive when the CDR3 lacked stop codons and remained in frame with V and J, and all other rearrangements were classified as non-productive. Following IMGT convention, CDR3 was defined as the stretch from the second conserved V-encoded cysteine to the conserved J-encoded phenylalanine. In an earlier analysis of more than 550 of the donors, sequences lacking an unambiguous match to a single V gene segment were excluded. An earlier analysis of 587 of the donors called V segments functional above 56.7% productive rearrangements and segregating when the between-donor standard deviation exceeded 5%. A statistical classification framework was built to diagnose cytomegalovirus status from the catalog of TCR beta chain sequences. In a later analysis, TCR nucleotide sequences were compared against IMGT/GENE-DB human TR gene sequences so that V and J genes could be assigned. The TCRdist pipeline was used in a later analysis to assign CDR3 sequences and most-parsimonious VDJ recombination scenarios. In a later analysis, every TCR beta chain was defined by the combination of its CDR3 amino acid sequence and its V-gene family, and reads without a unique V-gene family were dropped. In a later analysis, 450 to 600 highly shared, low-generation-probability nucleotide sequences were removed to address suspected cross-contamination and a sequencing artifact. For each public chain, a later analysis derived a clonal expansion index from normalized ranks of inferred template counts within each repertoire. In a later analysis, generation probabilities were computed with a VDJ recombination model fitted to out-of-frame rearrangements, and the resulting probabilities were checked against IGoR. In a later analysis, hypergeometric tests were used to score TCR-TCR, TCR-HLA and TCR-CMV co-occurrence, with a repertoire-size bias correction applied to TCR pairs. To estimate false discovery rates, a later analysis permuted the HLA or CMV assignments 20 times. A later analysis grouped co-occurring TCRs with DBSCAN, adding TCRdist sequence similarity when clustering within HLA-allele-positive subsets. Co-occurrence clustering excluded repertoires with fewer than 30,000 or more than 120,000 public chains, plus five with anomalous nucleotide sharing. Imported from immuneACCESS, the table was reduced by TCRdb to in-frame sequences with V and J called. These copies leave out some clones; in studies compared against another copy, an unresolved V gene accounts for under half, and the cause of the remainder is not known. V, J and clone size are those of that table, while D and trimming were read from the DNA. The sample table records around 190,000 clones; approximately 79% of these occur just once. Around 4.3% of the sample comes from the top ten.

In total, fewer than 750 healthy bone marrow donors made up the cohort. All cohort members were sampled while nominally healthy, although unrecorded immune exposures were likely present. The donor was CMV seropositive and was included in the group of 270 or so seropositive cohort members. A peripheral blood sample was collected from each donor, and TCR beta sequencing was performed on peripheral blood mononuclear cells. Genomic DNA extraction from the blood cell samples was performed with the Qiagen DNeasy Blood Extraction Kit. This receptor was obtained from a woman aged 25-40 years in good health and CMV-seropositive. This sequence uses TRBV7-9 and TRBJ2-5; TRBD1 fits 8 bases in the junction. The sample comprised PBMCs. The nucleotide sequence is TGTGCCACCCGGACAGGGCCCGAGACCCAGTACTTC. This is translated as CATRTGPETQYF. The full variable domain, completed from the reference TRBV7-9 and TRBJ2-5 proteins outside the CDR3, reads DTGVSQNPRHKITKRGQNVTFRCDPISEHNRLYWYRQTLGQGPEFLTYFQNEAQLEKSRLLSDRFSAERPKGSFSTLEIQRTEQGDSAMYLCATRTGPETQYFGPGTRLLVL.